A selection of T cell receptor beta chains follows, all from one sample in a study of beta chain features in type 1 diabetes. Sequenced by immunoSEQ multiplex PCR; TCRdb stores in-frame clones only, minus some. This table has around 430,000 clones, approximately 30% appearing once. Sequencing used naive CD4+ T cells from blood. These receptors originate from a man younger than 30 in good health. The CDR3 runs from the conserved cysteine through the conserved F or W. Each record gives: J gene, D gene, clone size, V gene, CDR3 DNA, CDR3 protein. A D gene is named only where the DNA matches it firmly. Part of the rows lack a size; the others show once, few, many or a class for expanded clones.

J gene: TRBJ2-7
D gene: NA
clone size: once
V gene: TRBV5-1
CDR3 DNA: TGCGCCAGCAGTGACCGTGCGGACCCCTACGAGCAGTACTTC
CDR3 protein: CASSDRADPYEQYF

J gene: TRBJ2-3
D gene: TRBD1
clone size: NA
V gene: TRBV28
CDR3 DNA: TGTGCCAGCAGTTTGGGGGACAGGGACACAGATACGCAGTATTTT
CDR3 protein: CASSLGDRDTDTQYF

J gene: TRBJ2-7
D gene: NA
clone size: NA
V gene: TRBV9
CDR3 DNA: TGTGCCAGCAGCGTAGCAGGTACGCTCGACGAGCAGTACTTC
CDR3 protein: CASSVAGTLDEQYF

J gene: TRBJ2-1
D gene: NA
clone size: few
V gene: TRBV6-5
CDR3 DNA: TGTGCCAGCAGTCAAGGGGTTGAGCAGTTCTTC
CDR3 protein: CASSQGVEQFF

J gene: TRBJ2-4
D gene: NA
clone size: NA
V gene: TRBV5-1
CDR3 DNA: TGCGCCAGCAGCCCGACTTCTCTTCGAAACATTCAGTACTTC
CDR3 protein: CASSPTSLRNIQYF

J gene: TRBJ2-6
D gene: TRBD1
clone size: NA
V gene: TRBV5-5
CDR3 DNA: TGTGCCAGCAGCCCCGGACAGGGGGCGGATGGGGCCAACGTCCTGACTTTC
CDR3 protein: CASSPGQGADGANVLTF

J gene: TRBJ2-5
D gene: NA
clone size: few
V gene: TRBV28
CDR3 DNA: TGTGCCAGCAGTTTTGGGAACAGGGAAGAGACCCAGTACTTC
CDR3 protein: CASSFGNREETQYF

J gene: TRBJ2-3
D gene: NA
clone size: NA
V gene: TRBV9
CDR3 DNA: TGTGCCAGCAGCGTAGCGGTAAGGGATACGCAGTATTTT
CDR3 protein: CASSVAVRDTQYF

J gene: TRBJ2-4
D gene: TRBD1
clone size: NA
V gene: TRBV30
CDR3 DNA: TGTGCCTGGACCACGTTCCGGACAGGGGGCATTAACATTCAGTACTTC
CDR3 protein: CAWTTFRTGGINIQYF

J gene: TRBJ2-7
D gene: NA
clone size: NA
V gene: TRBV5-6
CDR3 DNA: TGTGCCAGCAGCCCAAGGAGCGGTTACGAGCAGTACTTC
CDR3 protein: CASSPRSGYEQYF

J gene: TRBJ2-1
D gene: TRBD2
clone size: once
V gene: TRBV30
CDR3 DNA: TGTGCCTGGAGTGCCGGGACTAGTTCTTTCGCAGAGGGGCAGTTCTTC
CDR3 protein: CAWSAGTSSFAEGQFF

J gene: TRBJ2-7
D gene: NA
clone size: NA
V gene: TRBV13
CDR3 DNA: TGTGCCAGCAGCCCCCCGGTGCAGGGGGGGAGTTTTCGCCGGTCTGCCGAGCAGTACTTC
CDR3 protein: CASSPPVQGGSFRRSAEQYF

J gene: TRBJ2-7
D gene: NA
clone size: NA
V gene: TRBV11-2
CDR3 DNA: TGTGCCAGCAGCTTAGGAACAGTCTGGCAGTCCTACGAGCAGTACTTC
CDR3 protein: CASSLGTVWQSYEQYF

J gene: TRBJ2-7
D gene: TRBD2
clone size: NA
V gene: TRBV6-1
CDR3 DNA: TGTGCCAGCAGGAGGACTAGCGGCTCCTACGAGCAGTACTTC
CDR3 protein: CASRRTSGSYEQYF

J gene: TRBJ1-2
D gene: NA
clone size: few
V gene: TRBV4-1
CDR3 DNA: TGCGCCAGCAGCCAAGATTGGGCAAGCCGGGGAAGCGGCTACACCTTC
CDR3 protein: CASSQDWASRGSGYTF

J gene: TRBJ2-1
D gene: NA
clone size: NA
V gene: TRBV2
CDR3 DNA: TGTGCCAGCAGTGGGACGGGGTACAATGAGCAGTTCTTC
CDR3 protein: CASSGTGYNEQFF

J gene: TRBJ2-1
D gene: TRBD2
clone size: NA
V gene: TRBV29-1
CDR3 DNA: TGCAGCGTCCATAGCGGGGGTACCTACAATGAGCAGTTCTTC
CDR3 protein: CSVHSGGTYNEQFF

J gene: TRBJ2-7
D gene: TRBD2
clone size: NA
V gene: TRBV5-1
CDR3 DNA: TGCGCCAGCAGCTTGATCGGACGGGGGACTAGAGCCTACGAGCAGTACTTC
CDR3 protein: CASSLIGRGTRAYEQYF

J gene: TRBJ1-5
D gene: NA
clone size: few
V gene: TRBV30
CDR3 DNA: TGTGCCTGGAGCGACATGGAGGATCAGCCCCAGCATTTT
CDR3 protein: CAWSDMEDQPQHF